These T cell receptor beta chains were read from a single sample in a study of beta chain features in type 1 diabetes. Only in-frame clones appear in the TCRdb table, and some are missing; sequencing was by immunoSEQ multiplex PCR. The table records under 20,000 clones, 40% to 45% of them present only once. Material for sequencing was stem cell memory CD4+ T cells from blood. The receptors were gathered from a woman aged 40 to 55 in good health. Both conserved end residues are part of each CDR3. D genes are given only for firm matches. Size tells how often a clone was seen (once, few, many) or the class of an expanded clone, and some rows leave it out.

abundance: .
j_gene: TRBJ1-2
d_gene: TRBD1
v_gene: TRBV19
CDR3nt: TGTGCCAGTAGTACCCCGGACAGGGCGACCTATGGCTACACCTTC
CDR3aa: CASSTPDRATYGYTF

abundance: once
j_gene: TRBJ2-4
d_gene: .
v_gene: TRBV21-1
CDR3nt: TGTGCCAGCAGCAAAGGGGGACAGGGTGTGATAAACATTCAGTACTTC
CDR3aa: CASSKGGQGVINIQYF

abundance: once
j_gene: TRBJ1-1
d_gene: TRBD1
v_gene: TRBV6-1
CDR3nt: TGTGCCAGCAGTGAACTCACAGGGGCAGGAACTGAAGCTTTCTTT
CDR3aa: CASSELTGAGTEAFF

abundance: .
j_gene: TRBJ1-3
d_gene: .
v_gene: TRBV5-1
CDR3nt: TGCGCCAGCAGCTTTGGGGCGACTGGAAACACCATATATTTT
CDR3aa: CASSFGATGNTIYF

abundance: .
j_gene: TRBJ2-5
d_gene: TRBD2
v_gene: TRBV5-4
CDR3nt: TGTGCCAGCAGCTTGGGCCCTAGCGGGGGAGAACAAGAGACCCAGTACTTC
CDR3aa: CASSLGPSGGEQETQYF

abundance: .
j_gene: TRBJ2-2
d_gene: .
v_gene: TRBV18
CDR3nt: TGTGCCAGCTTAACGGGACTGGCGATAGACGGGGAGCTGTTTTTT
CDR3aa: CASLTGLAIDGELFF

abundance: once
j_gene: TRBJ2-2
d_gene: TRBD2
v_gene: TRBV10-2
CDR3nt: TGCGCCAGCAGTGATCGCGGGGGCGGGGAGCTGTTTTTT
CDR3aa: CASSDRGGGELFF

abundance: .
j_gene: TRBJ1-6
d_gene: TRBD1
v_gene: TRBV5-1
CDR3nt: TGCGCCAGCAGCTCCACAGGGGGTAATGGTTCACCCCTCCACTTT
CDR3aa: CASSSTGGNGSPLHF

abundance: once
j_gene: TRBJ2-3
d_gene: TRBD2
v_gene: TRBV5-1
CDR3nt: TGCGCCAGCAGCCCGGGACTAGCGGGCCCGGATACGCAGTATTTT
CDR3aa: CASSPGLAGPDTQYF

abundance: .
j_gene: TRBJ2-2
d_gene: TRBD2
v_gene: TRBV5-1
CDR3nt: TGCGCCAGCAGCTTGCAACTAGCGGGTCCCGGGGAGCTGTTTTTT
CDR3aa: CASSLQLAGPGELFF

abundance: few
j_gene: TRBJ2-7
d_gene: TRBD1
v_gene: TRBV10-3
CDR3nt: TGTGCCATCAGTCGACAGGGAACCTACGAGCAGTACTTC
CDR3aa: CAISRQGTYEQYF

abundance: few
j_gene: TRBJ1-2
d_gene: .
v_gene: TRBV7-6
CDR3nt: TGTGCCAGCAGCCCGAAGGACAGCCATACCCCCTATGGCTACACCTTC
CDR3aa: CASSPKDSHTPYGYTF

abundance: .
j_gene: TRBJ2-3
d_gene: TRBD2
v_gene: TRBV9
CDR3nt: TGTGCCAGCAGCGTAGACCCTAGCGGGGGGGCCATGGATACGCAGTATTTT
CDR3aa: CASSVDPSGGAMDTQYF

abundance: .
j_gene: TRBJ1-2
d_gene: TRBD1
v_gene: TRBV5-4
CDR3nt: TGTGCCAGCAGCCCAGGACAGGGAGGGTATGGCTACACCTTC
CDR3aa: CASSPGQGGYGYTF

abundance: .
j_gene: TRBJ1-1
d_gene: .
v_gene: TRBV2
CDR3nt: TGTGCCAGCAGTGCCCAGGGTAACACTGAAGCTTTCTTT
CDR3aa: CASSAQGNTEAFF

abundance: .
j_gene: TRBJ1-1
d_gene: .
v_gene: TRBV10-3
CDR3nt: TGTGCCATCAGTGAGTCGGTGGGGAGGGGAAACACTGAAGCTTTCTTT
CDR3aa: CAISESVGRGNTEAFF

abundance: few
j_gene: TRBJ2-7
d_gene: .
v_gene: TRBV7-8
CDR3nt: TGTGCCACCCGTGACAGGAACTCCTACGAGCAGTACTTC
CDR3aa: CATRDRNSYEQYF

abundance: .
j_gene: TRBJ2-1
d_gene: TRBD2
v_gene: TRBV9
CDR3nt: TGTGCCAGCAGCGTAGCCGCCCTAGCGGGGGGGAATGAGCAGTTCTTC
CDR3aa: CASSVAALAGGNEQFF

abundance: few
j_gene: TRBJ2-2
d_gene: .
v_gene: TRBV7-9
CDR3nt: TGTGCCAGCAGCGAACAGAATTGGGGCACGAACACCGGGGAGCTGTTTTTT
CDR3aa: CASSEQNWGTNTGELFF

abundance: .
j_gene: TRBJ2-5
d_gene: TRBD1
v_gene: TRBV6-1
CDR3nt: TGTGCCAGCAGTAACACAGGGGGCGCCTTCGAGACCCAGTACTTC
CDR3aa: CASSNTGGAFETQYF

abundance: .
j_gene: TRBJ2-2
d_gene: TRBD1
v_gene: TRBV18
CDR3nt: TGTGCCAGCTCACCCTTCGGGACAGGGATCGATCATGGGGAGCTGTTTTTT
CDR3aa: CASSPFGTGIDHGELFF

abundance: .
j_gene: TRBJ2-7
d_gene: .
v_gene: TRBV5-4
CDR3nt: TGTGCCAGCAGCGGACGGAGGTGGTTGGACGAGCAGTACTTC
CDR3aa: CASSGRRWLDEQYF

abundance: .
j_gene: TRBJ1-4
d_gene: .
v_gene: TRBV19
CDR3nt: TGTGCCAGTAGTATTGACGGGAGTGAAAAACTGTTTTTT
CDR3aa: CASSIDGSEKLFF

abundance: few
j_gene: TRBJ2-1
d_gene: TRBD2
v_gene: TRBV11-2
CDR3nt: TGTGCCAGCAGCTCTTACCGACTAGCGGGGGGTAATGAGCAGTTCTTC
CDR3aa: CASSSYRLAGGNEQFF

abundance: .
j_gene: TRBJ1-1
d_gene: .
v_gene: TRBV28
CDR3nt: TGTGCCAGCAGTCTACCACCGGTTTTTTCGACTGAAGCTTTCTTT
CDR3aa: CASSLPPVFSTEAFF

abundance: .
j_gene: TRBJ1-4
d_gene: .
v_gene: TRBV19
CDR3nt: TGTGCCAGTGGGACACCAACTAATGAAAAACTGTTTTTT
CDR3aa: CASGTPTNEKLFF

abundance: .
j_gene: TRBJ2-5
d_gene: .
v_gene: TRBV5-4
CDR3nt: TGTGCCAGCAGCTCCGAGCGGCCCAAGGGTTGGACCCAGTACTTC
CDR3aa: CASSSERPKGWTQYF

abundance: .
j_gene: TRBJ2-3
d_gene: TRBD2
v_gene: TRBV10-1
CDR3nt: TGCGCCAGCAGACTAGCGGGGGATTCTAGCACAGATACGCAGTATTTT
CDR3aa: CASRLAGDSSTDTQYF

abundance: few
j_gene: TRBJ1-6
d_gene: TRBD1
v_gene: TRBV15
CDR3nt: TGTGCCACCAGCAGGGGACAGGTGGTTTCACCCCTCCACTTT
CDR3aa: CATSRGQVVSPLHF

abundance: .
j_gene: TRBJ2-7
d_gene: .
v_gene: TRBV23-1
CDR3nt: TGCGCCAGCGGGCCTTCCCGGGACACTACCTACGAGCAGTACTTC
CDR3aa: CASGPSRDTTYEQYF

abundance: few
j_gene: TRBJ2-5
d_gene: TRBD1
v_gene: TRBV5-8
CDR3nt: TGTGCCAGCGGAGCAGGGGGCAGGGAGACCCAGTACTTC
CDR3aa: CASGAGGRETQYF

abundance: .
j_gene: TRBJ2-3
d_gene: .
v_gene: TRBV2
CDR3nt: TGTGCCAGCAGTGGTGCGGGGATTTATACGCAGTATTTT
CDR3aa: CASSGAGIYTQYF

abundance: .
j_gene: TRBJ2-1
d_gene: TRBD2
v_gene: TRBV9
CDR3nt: TGTGCCAGCAGCGTCACCCTCGGAGGCGGGGGGACCTACAATGAGCAGTTCTTC
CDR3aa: CASSVTLGGGGTYNEQFF

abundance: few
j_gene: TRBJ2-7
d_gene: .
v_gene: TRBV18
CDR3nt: TGTGCCAGCTCACGAGTAGGAGGGGCGGACTCCTACGAGCAGTACTTC
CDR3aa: CASSRVGGADSYEQYF

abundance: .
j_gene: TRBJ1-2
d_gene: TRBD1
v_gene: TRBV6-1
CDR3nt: TGTGCCAGCAACCCGGCAGGGGGAGTCTATGGCTACACCTTC
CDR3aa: CASNPAGGVYGYTF

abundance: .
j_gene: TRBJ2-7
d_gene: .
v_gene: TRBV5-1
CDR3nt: TGCGCCAGCAGCTTGGGGGGGCCCGACTCCTACGAGCAGTACTTC
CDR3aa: CASSLGGPDSYEQYF

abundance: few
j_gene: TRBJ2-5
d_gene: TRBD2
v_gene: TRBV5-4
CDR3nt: TGTGCCAGCAGCGATGGGGCTAGCGGGCGGCTCCAAGAGACCCAGTACTTC
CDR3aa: CASSDGASGRLQETQYF

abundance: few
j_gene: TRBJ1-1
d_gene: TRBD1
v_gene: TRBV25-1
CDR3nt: TGTGCCAGCAGTGGAGGGAGGACAGGGTCGGACACTGAAGCTTTCTTT
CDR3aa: CASSGGRTGSDTEAFF

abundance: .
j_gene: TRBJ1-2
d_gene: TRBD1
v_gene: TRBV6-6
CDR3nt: TGTGCCAGCAGGCCTGACTCCGGGACAGCCTATGGCTACACCTTC
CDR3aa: CASRPDSGTAYGYTF

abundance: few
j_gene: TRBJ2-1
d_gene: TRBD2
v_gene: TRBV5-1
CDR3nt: TGCGCCAGCAGCTTGGATCCGGCGGGGGGGCCCAATGAGCAGTTCTTC
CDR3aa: CASSLDPAGGPNEQFF

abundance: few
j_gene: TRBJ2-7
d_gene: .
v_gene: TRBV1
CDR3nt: TGCACCAGCAGCCCCCGGGCAGGTTCAATCAGGGGCTCCTACGAGCAGTACTTC
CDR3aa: CTSSPRAGSIRGSYEQYF

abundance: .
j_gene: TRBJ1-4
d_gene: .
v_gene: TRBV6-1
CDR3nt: TGTGCCAGCAGTGAGGGACACCGAGTGGATGAAAAACTGTTTTTT
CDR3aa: CASSEGHRVDEKLFF

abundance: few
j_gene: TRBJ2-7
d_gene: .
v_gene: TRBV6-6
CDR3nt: TGTGCCAGCAGACAATCGGACAGTCAACGCTCCTACGAGCAGTACTTC
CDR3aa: CASRQSDSQRSYEQYF

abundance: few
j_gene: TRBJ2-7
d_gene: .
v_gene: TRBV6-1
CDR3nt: TGTGCCAGCTCTATCGAGCAGTACTTC
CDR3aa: CASSIEQYF

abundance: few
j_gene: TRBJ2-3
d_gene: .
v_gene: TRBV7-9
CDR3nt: TGTGCCAGCACCCAAGAGGGCCGTAGCACAGATACGCAGTATTTT
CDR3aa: CASTQEGRSTDTQYF

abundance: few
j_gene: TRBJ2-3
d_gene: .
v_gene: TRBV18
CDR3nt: TGTGCCAGCTCACCAATAGCGGGCACAGATACGCAGTATTTT
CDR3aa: CASSPIAGTDTQYF

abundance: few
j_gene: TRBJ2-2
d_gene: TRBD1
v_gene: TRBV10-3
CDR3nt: TGTGCCATCAGCGAGCGAGTTACAGGGGGAACCGGGGAGCTGTTTTTT
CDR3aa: CAISERVTGGTGELFF

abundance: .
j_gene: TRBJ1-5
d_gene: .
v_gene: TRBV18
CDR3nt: TGTGCCAGCTCACCCTTCGGAGACAGGACAAATCAGCCCCAGCATTTT
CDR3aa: CASSPFGDRTNQPQHF

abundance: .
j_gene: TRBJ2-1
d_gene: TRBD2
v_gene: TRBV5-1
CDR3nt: TGCGCCAGCAGCTCCCGCCCGGGACTAGCGGGGGTGGATGAGCAGTTCTTC
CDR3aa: CASSSRPGLAGVDEQFF

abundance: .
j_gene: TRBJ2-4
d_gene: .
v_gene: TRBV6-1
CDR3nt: TGTGCCAGCAGTGAAGCCTTGGACAGAGCCAAAAACATTCAGTACTTC
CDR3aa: CASSEALDRAKNIQYF

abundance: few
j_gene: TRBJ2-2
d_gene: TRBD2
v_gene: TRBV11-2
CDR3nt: TGTGCCAGCAGCTTAGGAGCGGGGGCGAGCACCGGGGAGCTGTTTTTT
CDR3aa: CASSLGAGASTGELFF

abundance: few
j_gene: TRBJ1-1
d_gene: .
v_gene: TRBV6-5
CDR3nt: TGTGCCAGCATAGGATGGGCAGGAAAGAACACTGAAGCTTTCTTT
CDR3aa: CASIGWAGKNTEAFF

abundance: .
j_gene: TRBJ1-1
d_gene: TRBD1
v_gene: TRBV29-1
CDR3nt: TGCAGCGGGGGAAAGGGGGCCATGAACACTGAAGCTTTCTTT
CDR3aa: CSGGKGAMNTEAFF

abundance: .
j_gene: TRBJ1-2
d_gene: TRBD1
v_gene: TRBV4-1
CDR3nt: TGCGCCAGCAGCCCCTTCGACAGGGAATGGGGCGGCTACACCTTC
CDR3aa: CASSPFDREWGGYTF

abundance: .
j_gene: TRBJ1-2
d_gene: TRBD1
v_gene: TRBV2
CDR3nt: TGTGCCAGCAGTGAAGCGGGACAGGGGCAAGGAGGCTACACCTTC
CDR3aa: CASSEAGQGQGGYTF